Sequencing of this TCR beta chain was carried out in a study of T cells in tuberculosis. The overall study: This South African cohort compared adolescents with or without latent tuberculosis against adults with active tuberculosis.

The CDR3 loop spans 16 amino acids. Trimming cost V 1 base and J 5 bases; bases outside gene matches: 5. Germline V gene data show CDR1 as LNHDA and CDR2 as SQIVND (reference sequence). On average about 100,000 T cells per donor were immunosequenced. The sample holds one count of this clone. Its specificity is not known. Study-level results: GMM-specific TCRs were nearer to active tuberculosis alpha repertoires, suggesting expansion. Shorter CDR3-alpha in active tuberculosis partly drove smaller distances.

TCRdb's table, derived via immunoSEQ multiplex PCR, lists solely in-frame clones and lacks some. The profile covers under 50,000 clones, with about 95% appearing a single time and 3.6% taken by the ten largest. V gene TRBV19 combines with J gene TRBJ1-5; 10 bases match TRBD1. The clonotype comes from a donor aged 10 to 29 with latent tuberculosis or without tuberculosis infection. Sequencing used PBMCs. As DNA, the CDR3 is TGTGCCAGTAGTATAGGGGGACAGGGGAGGGATCAGCCCCAGCATTTT. This sequence encodes CASSIGGQGRDQPQHF.